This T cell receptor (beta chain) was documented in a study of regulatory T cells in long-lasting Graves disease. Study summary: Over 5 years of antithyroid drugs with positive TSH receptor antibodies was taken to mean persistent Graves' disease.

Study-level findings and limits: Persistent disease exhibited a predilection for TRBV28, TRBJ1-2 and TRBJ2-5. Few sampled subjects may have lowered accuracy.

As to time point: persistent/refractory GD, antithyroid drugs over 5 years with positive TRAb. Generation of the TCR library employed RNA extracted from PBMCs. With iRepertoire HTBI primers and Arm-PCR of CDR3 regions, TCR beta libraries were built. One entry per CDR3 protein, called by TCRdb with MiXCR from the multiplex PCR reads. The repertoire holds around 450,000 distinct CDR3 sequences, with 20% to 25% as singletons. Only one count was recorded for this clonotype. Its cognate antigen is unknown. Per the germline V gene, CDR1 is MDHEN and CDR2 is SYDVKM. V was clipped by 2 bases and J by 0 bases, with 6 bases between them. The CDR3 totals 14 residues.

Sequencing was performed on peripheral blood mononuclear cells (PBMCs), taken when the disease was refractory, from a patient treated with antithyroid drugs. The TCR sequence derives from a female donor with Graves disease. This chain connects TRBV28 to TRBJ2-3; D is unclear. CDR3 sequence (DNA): TGTGCCAGCAGTTTACCTTGGAGCACAGATACGCAGTATTTT. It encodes CASSLPWSTDTQYF. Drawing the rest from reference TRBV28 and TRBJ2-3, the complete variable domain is DVKVTQSSRYLVKRTGEKVFLECVQDMDHENMFWYRQDPGLGLRLIYFSYDVKMKEKGDIPEGYSVSREKKERFSLILESASTNQTSMYLCASSLPWSTDTQYFGPGTRLTVL.